These 18 T cell receptor beta chains originate from one sample sequenced in a study of T-cell reconstitution after alpha-beta-depleted transplantation in children (dated by TCRdb to 2015 to 2016). The protocol used for the library was PCR. The instrument was an Illumina HiSeq 2500. TCR library preparation used molecular barcoding, with unique molecular identifiers applied to normalize quantification of the TCRbeta repertoire. TCRdb applied fastp at Q25 and MiXCR to the public reads, then kept only in-frame beta chains. When rows share a CDR3 protein, they turn into one entry using the most common DNA and genes. This sample is represented by about 1,000,000 distinct CDR3 sequences; about 29% of them were singletons. The ten largest clones represent under 30% of the sample. This sample's treatment or condition label indicates: allogeneic hematopoietic cell transplantation with graft depleted of TCRalphabeta T cells and CD19 B cells.

The specimen comprised PBMCs, mostly from graft donor cells, sampled 360 days after TCRalphabeta/CD19-depleted stem cell transplant. The receptors shown here come from a boy under two years old who had a stem cell transplant for SCID, so the T cells may come from the graft donor.

The rearrangement uses TRBV12-3 or TRBV12-4 and TRBJ1-3, with D hard to call. V was clipped by 5 bases and J by 0 bases, with 11 bases between them. CDR3 length: 15 residues. The CDR3 region is CASSHRGYSGNTIYF. CDR3 in DNA: TGTGCCAGCAGTCATCGGGGTTACTCTGGAAACACCATATATTTT.

This rearrangement joins TRBV3-1 to TRBJ2-1; 9 nucleotides match TRBD2. This CDR3 has 17 amino acids. J gave up 2 bases and V 10 bases, and 15 bases lay outside the gene matches. Germline V gene data show CDR1 as LGHDT and CDR2 as YNNKEL (reference sequence). CDR3 DNA sequence: TGTGCCACCACCAAGGAGGCTAGCGGGGTACCCTACAATGAGCAGTTCTTC. Protein: CATTKEASGVPYNEQFF.

This clonotype came up a few times. This sequence joins TRBV6-1 and TRBJ1-3; D might be TRBD1 (5 bases). V lost 1 base to trimming and J lost 0 bases, with 7 bases between them. Per germline, CDR1 MNHNS and CDR2 SASEGT. This CDR3 comprises 15 residues. The CDR3 nucleotides read TGTGCCAGCAGTGAAGGGACACGCTCTGGAAACACCATATATTTT. Translating gives CASSEGTRSGNTIYF.

This chain links TRBV20-1 with TRBJ2-1; no firm D call. The CDR3 spans 11 residues. The V and J ends lost 3 bases and 10 bases respectively, with 10 bases between them. The germline gives CDR1 DFQATT, CDR2 SNEGSKA (reference sequence). The CDR3 DNA reads as TGCAGTGCTAGGCACCTTGGCGAGCAGTTCTTC. Translating gives CSARHLGEQFF.

The chain couples TRBV20-1 to TRBJ1-1; the D is unclear. The germline V and J ends were trimmed by 5 bases and 0 bases, with 13 bases remaining between them. The CDR3 has 14 residues. Germline V gene lookup returns CDR1 DFQATT and CDR2 SNEGSKA (reference sequence). The CDR3 nucleotides read TGCAGTGCTCTTCCCTTCGGGCTGAACACTGAAGCTTTCTTT. Translation: CSALPFGLNTEAFF.

The chain has TRBV28 and TRBJ2-5; D is undetermined. CDR1 and CDR2 from the germline V gene are MDHEN and SYDVKM. V was shortened by 0 bases and J by 6 bases, with 8 bases between the two germline ends. This CDR3 contains 13 residues. CDR3: CASSLWGIKTQYF. The CDR3 DNA sequence: TGTGCCAGCAGTTTATGGGGTATAAAGACCCAGTACTTC.

Only a few counts were recorded for this clonotype. V is TRBV20-1 and J is TRBJ1-6, with 7 bases identical to TRBD1. Unmatched junction bases numbered 7, after V lost 5 bases and J lost 6 bases. The CDR3 consists of 14 residues. Per germline, CDR1 DFQATT and CDR2 SNEGSKA (reference sequence). The CDR3 DNA reads TGCAGTGCTTCCCCGGGACAGCTTAATTCACCCCTCCACTTT. Protein: CSASPGQLNSPLHF.

This clonotype showed up just a few times. The V call is TRBV5-1, the J call TRBJ1-1; weak D call: TRBD1 (5 bases). Germline CDR1 SGHRS, CDR2 YFSETQ. V dropped 0 bases and J dropped 4 bases, with 13 bases sitting between them. The length of the CDR3 is 15 residues. Here the CDR3 reads CASSLAGGGITEAFF. The CDR3 DNA reads as TGCGCCAGCAGCTTGGCCGGGGGGGGAATCACTGAAGCTTTCTTT.

The chain carries TRBV10-3 and TRBJ1-3; D call uncertain. The CDR3 runs 17 residues. Between the trimmed V and J ends, which lost 0 bases and 2 bases, there was a span of 14 bases. Looked up from germline, CDR1 is ENHRY and CDR2 is SYGVKD. Here the CDR3 DNA reads TGTGCCATCAGTGAGTCGGGGTTCGGGTCCCCTGGAAACACCATATATTTT. Protein sequence: CAISESGFGSPGNTIYF.

The chain couples TRBV5-1 to TRBJ2-3; D perhaps matches TRBD1 (6 bases). The germline V and J ends were trimmed by 5 bases and 0 bases, with 13 bases remaining between them. CDR1 and CDR2 (germline): SGHRS, YFSETQ. The CDR3 runs 15 residues. The CDR3 is CASRPGAFSTDTQYF. The CDR3 nucleotides read TGCGCCAGCAGGCCAGGGGCCTTTAGCACAGATACGCAGTATTTT. Variable domain in full (rest from reference TRBV5-1 and TRBJ2-3): KAGVTQTPRYLIKTRGQQVTLSCSPISGHRSVSWYQQTPGQGLQFLFEYFSETQRNKGNFPGRFSGRQFSNSRSEMNVSTLELGDSALYLCASRPGAFSTDTQYFGPGTRLTVL.

The chain links TRBV4-2 to TRBJ1-2; tentatively, D is TRBD1 (6 bases). In germline, CDR1 is LGHNA, CDR2 YNFKEQ. This CDR3 is 17 amino acids long. V shed 0 bases and J shed 2 bases, with 16 bases lying between them. CDR3 in DNA: TGTGCCAGCAGCCAAGATCCGCCGGGGGCGGTGAACTATGGCTACACCTTC. Protein product: CASSQDPPGAVNYGYTF.

The chain couples TRBV5-1 to TRBJ2-1; D is possibly TRBD1 (5 bases). The CDR3 is made up of 15 amino acids. Germline V gene sequence: CDR1 SGHRS, CDR2 YFSETQ. V was cut by 1 base and J by 5 bases, with 13 bases left in between. In DNA, the CDR3 is TGCGCCAGCAGCTTGCAAGGGGCGGAGAACAATGAGCAGTTCTTC. Amino acid sequence: CASSLQGAENNEQFF. Based on the CDR3 plus reference TRBV5-1 and TRBJ2-1, the full variable domain is KAGVTQTPRYLIKTRGQQVTLSCSPISGHRSVSWYQQTPGQGLQFLFEYFSETQRNKGNFPGRFSGRQFSNSRSEMNVSTLELGDSALYLCASSLQGAENNEQFFGPGTRLTVL.

V and J are TRBV7-9 and TRBJ1-1; a possible D gene is TRBD1 (5 bases). Trimming pared 5 bases from V and 3 bases from J, leaving 10 bases between. The CDR3 length is 13 residues. Per the germline V gene, CDR1 is SEHNR and CDR2 is FQNEAQ (reference sequence). The CDR3 spells CASSLSQDTEAFF. DNA for the CDR3: TGTGCCAGCAGCCTATCACAGGACACTGAAGCTTTCTTT.

The chain combines TRBV5-1 with TRBJ1-1, with D possibly matching TRBD1 (5 bases). Trimming took off 3 bases at V and 4 bases at J, with 13 bases between the two ends. The CDR3 totals 14 residues. Germline V lookup: CDR1 SGHRS, CDR2 YFSETQ. The CDR3 nucleotides are TGCGCCAGCAGCTACGAAAGGGGTTTCACTGAAGCTTTCTTT. It codes for CASSYERGFTEAFF.

The table lists this clonotype with a few counts. The gene calls are TRBV28 and TRBJ2-2, with a weak D call TRBD2 (7 bases). The CDR3 sequence is 14 residues long. V dropped 5 bases and J dropped 9 bases, with 16 bases sitting between them. Germline V gene data show CDR1 as MDHEN and CDR2 as SYDVKM. CDR3 DNA sequence: TGTGCCAGCAGTCTTACGGGGGGCGCGTGGGAGCTGTTTTTT. Translation gives CASSLTGGAWELFF.

The CDR3 protein is CASSEGSVSYNEQFF. CDR3 nucleotide sequence: TGTGCCAGCAGCGAGGGATCGGTCTCCTACAATGAGCAGTTCTTC. The chain is built from TRBV9 and TRBJ2-1; D ambiguous. From germline, CDR1 is SGDLS and CDR2 YYNGEE. V was shortened by 3 bases and J by 0 bases, with 10 bases between the two germline ends. This CDR3 has 15 amino acids. The whole variable domain, filled in from reference TRBV9 and TRBJ2-1, reads DSGVTQTPKHLITATGQRVTLRCSPRSGDLSVYWYQQSLDQGLQFLIQYYNGEERAKGNILERFSAQQFPDLHSELNLSSLELGDSALYFCASSEGSVSYNEQFFGPGTRLTVL.

This clonotype came up a few times. A junction end diverges from the germline sequence, so it may reflect a read error. CDR3 amino acids: CASSTRTGLRANGQFF. CDR3 nucleotide sequence: TGCGCCAGCAGCACCCGGACAGGGCTAAGGGCGAATGGGCAGTTCTTC. The chain carries TRBV5-1 and TRBJ2-1; TRBD1 agrees at 8 bases. Per the germline V gene, CDR1 is SGHRS and CDR2 is YFSETQ. CDR3 length: 16 residues.

This clonotype was seen a handful of times. The genes are TRBV15 and TRBJ1-1, with D uncertain. Germline assignment: CDR1 LNHNV and CDR2 YYDKDF (reference sequence). Between the trimmed V and J ends, which lost 0 bases and 1 base, there was a span of 12 bases. The CDR3 has 16 amino acids. CDR3 protein: CATSRDLPAPNTEAFF. The CDR3 DNA reads as TGTGCCACCAGCAGAGATCTCCCGGCCCCGAACACTGAAGCTTTCTTT.